This T cell receptor (beta chain) stems from a study of shared clonotypes between healthy human individuals. Loaded into unsorted PBMC replicate PCRs was roughly 300 ng DNA, about 30,000 T cell genomes. Produced via immunoSEQ multiplex PCR; TCRdb's table is partial and in-frame only. Here the sample spans fewer than 600,000 clones, approximately 79% being singletons. CDR1 is ENHRY and CDR2 is SYGVKD in the germline V gene. V lost 4 bases, J lost 0 bases, and 7 bases lay in between. The CDR3 spans 13 residues. Sequencing was performed on PBMCs. The sequence derives from a woman between 40 and 50 years old in good health. Some clones in this sample may be carry-over from other donors' samples. The V and J genes are TRBV10-3 and TRBJ2-7; D ambiguous. The CDR3 is CAISAGGSYEQYF. The DNA of the CDR3 is TGTGCCATCAGTGCCGGCGGCTCCTACGAGCAGTACTTC.